The 9 T cell receptor beta chains below all came from one sample that was sequenced in a study of blood T cell repertoires in COVID-19. The data were produced by immunoSEQ multiplex PCR, yet TCRdb's version contains in-frame clones alone and is incomplete. The repertoire includes 150,000 to 200,000 clones, just over 85% of them detected once, and about 8.4% sits in the top ten. The sample comprised PBMCs or T cells enriched from blood (not recorded which). The receptors were gathered from a woman aged 18-29 years who had recovered from COVID-19.

The rearrangement links TRBV5-1 to TRBJ2-7; 10 positions agree with TRBD2. J gave up 4 bases and V 0 bases, and 4 bases lay outside the gene matches. CDR1 and CDR2 (germline): SGHRS, YFSETQ. This CDR3 has 15 residues. CDR3 sequence reads: CASSLATSGIYEQYF. In DNA form, the CDR3 reads TGCGCCAGCAGCTTGGCAACTAGCGGGATATACGAGCAGTACTTC.

The V gene is TRBV7-9, the J gene TRBJ1-1, with 9 bases matching TRBD1. Per germline, CDR1 SEHNR and CDR2 FQNEAQ (reference sequence). Trimming took 5 bases from V and 1 from J; bases not matched to a gene: 8. The CDR3 extends over 16 amino acids. CDR3 region: CASSLGQGLPNTEAFF. The CDR3 DNA reads as TGTGCCAGCAGCCTCGGACAGGGGCTCCCGAACACTGAAGCTTTCTTT. Together with reference TRBV7-9 and TRBJ1-1, the CDR3 gives the full variable domain: DTGVSQNPRHKITKRGQNVTFRCDPISEHNRLYWYRQTLGQGPEFLTYFQNEAQLEKSRLLSDRFSAERPKGSFSTLEIQRTEQGDSAMYLCASSLGQGLPNTEAFFGQGTRLTVV.

The chain recombines TRBV2 with TRBJ1-1, with D tentatively TRBD1 (6 bases). Trimming removed 4 bases at V and 0 bases at J, with 18 bases between. This CDR3 comprises 17 residues. The germline gives CDR1 SNHLY, CDR2 FYNNEI. In DNA form, the CDR3 reads TGTGCCAGCAGTGGGGGGCCTGGTGGGGGCATGAACACTGAAGCTTTCTTT. Protein product: CASSGGPGGGMNTEAFF.

In this sample, this clone turned up once. V usage is TRBV12-5 and J usage is TRBJ2-1, with a tentative D call TRBD2 (7 bases). The V end was cut by 7 bases, the J end by 9 bases, with 16 bases between. Per the germline V gene, CDR1 is LGHNT and CDR2 is FRNRAP. CDR3 length equals 13 residues. DNA of the CDR3: TGTGCTAGTGCCCCTCGGGGGGCAAGTGAGCAGTTCTTC. It translates to CASAPRGASEQFF.

The V call is TRBV4-1, the J call TRBJ1-1; a weak D match, TRBD1 (5 bases). The germline V gene encodes CDR1 MGHRA and CDR2 YSYEKL. The germline V and J ends were trimmed by 2 bases and 7 bases, with 23 bases remaining between them. CDR3 length equals 17 residues. The CDR3 is CASSQLYPGPTKGEAFF. CDR3 DNA: TGCGCCAGCAGCCAACTCTACCCAGGGCCCACCAAAGGTGAAGCTTTCTTT.

This clone has more than one count but fewer than ten. The rearrangement joins TRBV28 to TRBJ2-7; 9 positions match TRBD1. V dropped 6 bases and J dropped 6; count of bases not matched to a gene: 12. The germline gives CDR1 MDHEN, CDR2 SYDVKM. CDR3 length: 15 amino acids. The CDR3 protein is CASSPGTGKSTEQYF. DNA of the CDR3: TGTGCCAGCAGCCCTGGGACAGGGAAGTCGACCGAGCAGTACTTC.

The table lists this clone with a count of one. The chain is built from TRBV5-1 and TRBJ1-6, with 9 bases matching TRBD1. Trimming removed 0 bases from V and 7 bases from J; junction bases left unmatched: 8. Germline CDR1 and CDR2: SGHRS and YFSETQ. CDR3 length equals 17 residues. CDR3 sequence reads: CASSLATGGGGNSPLHF. DNA of the CDR3: TGCGCCAGCAGCTTGGCTACAGGGGGCGGAGGGAATTCACCCCTCCACTTT.

CDR3 DNA: TGTGCCAGTTGCCAGGACAGGGATAACTATGGCTACACCTTC. Translation: CASCQDRDNYGYTF. The V gene is TRBV19, the J gene TRBJ1-2; 8 positions match TRBD1. J gave up 1 base and V 8 bases, and 6 bases lay outside the gene matches. This CDR3 has 14 residues. Germline values: CDR1 LNHDA, CDR2 SQIVND (reference sequence).

The rearrangement uses TRBV7-9 and TRBJ2-5, with TRBD1 as a possible D gene (6 bases). Germline CDR1 and CDR2: SEHNR and FQNEAQ (reference sequence). The V end was cut by 11 bases, the J end by 4 bases, with 11 bases between. This CDR3 has 11 amino acids. CDR3 loop: CAGGAGETQYF. For the CDR3, the DNA is TGTGCCGGGGGCGCTGGAGAGACCCAGTACTTC.